This T cell receptor beta chain comes out of a study of T cell changes during pregnancy in multiple sclerosis. Looked up from germline, CDR1 is SGHAT and CDR2 is FQNNGV. The J segment lost 4 bases and the V segment lost 4 bases, leaving 3 bases of the junction unmatched. This CDR3 has 13 amino acids. TCRdb's copy holds only in-frame clones and misses some; the assay was immunoSEQ multiplex PCR. The data hold fewer than 65,000 clones, with 75% to 95% observed a single time. The origin of this receptor is a female donor with multiple sclerosis, enrolled in a pregnancy study. Sample: peripheral blood, taken before pregnancy. The chain is built from TRBV11-2 and TRBJ1-2; TRBD1 agrees at 7 bases. CDR3: CASSSGQFYGYTF. Here the CDR3 DNA reads TGTGCCAGCAGCTCGGGACAGTTCTATGGCTACACCTTC.